Each of the 28 T cell receptor beta chains below was sequenced from the same sample in a study of T cells in Graves' hyperthyroidism and ophthalmopathy. RNA transcripts gave rise to amplified TCR beta CDR3 regions. The HTBI primer set drove a first-round RT-PCR of the TCR CDR3. TCRdb called the multiplex PCR reads again in MiXCR, with one record for every CDR3 protein. The data hold 500,000 to 600,000 distinct CDR3 sequences, with over 15% observed a single time. The specimen sequenced was blood. Receptor source: a woman aged 18-35 years with Graves' hyperthyroidism.

This clonotype was seen ten or more times. The gene calls are TRBV20-1 and TRBJ1-1; TRBD1 matches at 7 bases. Germline-derived CDR1 and CDR2 are DFQATT and SNEGSKA (reference sequence). V shed 0 bases and J 11 bases; nucleotides not matched to a gene: 12. This CDR3 spans 14 amino acids. The CDR3 bases are TGCAGTGCTAGAGAATCGACAGGGAGGGTAGAGGCTTTCTTT. It is translated as CSARESTGRVEAFF.

This clonotype showed up many times. The chain has TRBV28 and TRBJ1-5; D is unresolved. Germline assignment: CDR1 MDHEN and CDR2 SYDVKM. This CDR3 is built from 14 residues. V lost 6 bases and J 5 bases, leaving 14 bases between the germline ends. For the CDR3, the DNA is TGTGCCAGCAGAACACGAGGAGGAGATCAGCCCCAGCATTTT. Amino acid sequence: CASRTRGGDQPQHF.

Only a few counts were recorded for this clonotype. The chain combines TRBV3-1 with TRBJ2-6, with D tentatively TRBD2 (5 bases). CDR1 and CDR2 (germline): LGHDT, YNNKEL (reference sequence). V was clipped by 7 bases and J by 8 bases, with 9 bases between them. The CDR3 loop spans 12 amino acids. The CDR3 loop reads CASNGEPNVLTF. The DNA for the CDR3 is TGTGCCAGCAACGGGGAGCCCAACGTCCTGACTTTC.

This clonotype has a handful of counts. The chain employs TRBV5-4 and TRBJ2-5; either TRBD1 or TRBD2 may supply D (6 bases each). CDR1 and CDR2 (germline): SGHNT, YYREEE (reference sequence). CDR3 length equals 16 residues. The ends were cut back, 0 bases at V and 1 base at J, with 13 bases in the middle. This chain's CDR3 is CASSLASGASQETQYF. For the CDR3, the DNA is TGTGCCAGCAGCTTGGCCTCGGGGGCCTCCCAAGAGACCCAGTACTTC.

This clonotype was observed at least ten times. The chain uses TRBV29-1 and TRBJ2-5; D is perhaps TRBD1 (5 bases). Germline V gives CDR1 SQVTM, CDR2 ANQGSEA. This CDR3 is built from 14 residues. The V end was cut by 0 bases, the J end by 5 bases, with 13 bases between. CDR3 in amino acids: CSVEEIGADETQYF. The CDR3 region has the DNA TGCAGCGTTGAAGAAATAGGGGCAGATGAGACCCAGTACTTC.

This clonotype was seen at least ten times. The V gene is TRBV2, the J gene TRBJ2-4, with TRBD1 identical over 7 bases. The germline V gene has CDR1 SNHLY and CDR2 FYNNEI. The CDR3 covers 15 residues. The ends lost 4 bases at V and 5 bases at J; junction bases unmatched: 8. CDR3 nucleotides: TGTGCCAGCAGTGCCGGAACAGGGGCACAAAACATTCAGTACTTC. Its translation is CASSAGTGAQNIQYF.

This clonotype was counted many times. The CDR3 coding sequence is TGTGCCAGCAGTTTACGGGACAGGGGGCTCTACGAGCAGTACTTC. This encodes CASSLRDRGLYEQYF. The chain recombines TRBV12-3 or TRBV12-4 with TRBJ2-7, with 12 nucleotides matching TRBD1. This CDR3 spans 15 amino acids. The ends lost 2 bases at V and 3 bases at J; junction bases unmatched: 2.

The CDR3 sequence is CASSRPGTTNTGELFF. As DNA, the CDR3 is TGTGCCAGCAGTCGACCCGGGACTACGAACACCGGGGAGCTGTTTTTT. The chain employs TRBV12-3 or TRBV12-4 and TRBJ2-2; 7 positions match TRBD2. V dropped 5 bases and J dropped 0; count of bases not matched to a gene: 6. The CDR3 sequence is 16 residues long.

This clonotype was seen at least ten times. J is TRBJ2-3 and V is TRBV29-1; D is possibly TRBD2 (6 bases). V lost 6 bases, J lost 3 bases, and 19 bases lay in between. This CDR3 spans 15 amino acids. Germline V lookup: CDR1 SQVTM, CDR2 ANQGSEA. CDR3 nucleotides: TGCAGCGTCGCCGGGAGTAGAGGCTTTACAGATACGCAGTATTTT. It yields the protein CSVAGSRGFTDTQYF.

This clonotype has only a few counts. The genes are TRBV6-1 and TRBJ1-5; no clear D. The V and J ends lost 6 bases and 7 bases respectively, with 16 bases between them. This CDR3 is 14 amino acids long. Germline V gene lookup returns CDR1 MNHNS and CDR2 SASEGT. Here the CDR3 DNA reads TGTGCCAGCAGCGACACCAGTTTCCAACAGCCCCAGCATTTT. Translation: CASSDTSFQQPQHF.

The V and J genes are TRBV27 and TRBJ1-1; D is ambiguous. The V and J ends lost 4 bases and 0 bases respectively, with 15 bases between them. The CDR3 is 16 amino acids. Per germline, CDR1 MNHEY and CDR2 SMNVEV (reference sequence). CDR3 bases: TGTGCCAGCAGTTCCGAGGAACCCTCATTGAACACTGAAGCTTTCTTT. Its translation: CASSSEEPSLNTEAFF.

This clonotype was observed a few times. The chain couples TRBV24-1 to TRBJ2-5, with 11 bases matching TRBD2. This CDR3 has 16 residues. V lost 3 bases and J lost 4; bases outside the gene matches: 6. Looked up from germline, CDR1 is KGHDR and CDR2 is SFDVKD. The CDR3 region is CATSDKLAGVRETQYF. As DNA, the CDR3 is TGTGCCACCAGTGATAAACTAGCGGGGGTACGAGAGACCCAGTACTTC.

Ten or more counts support this clonotype. As DNA, the CDR3 is TGTGCCAGCAGTTACCTAGGAGTCAATGAGCAGTTCTTC. It codes for CASSYLGVNEQFF. The chain is built from TRBV6-2 or TRBV6-3 and TRBJ2-1; D gene ambiguous. The CDR3 contains 13 residues. Between the trimmed V and J ends, which lost 2 bases and 6 bases, there was a span of 8 bases. The germline V gene has CDR1 MNHEY and CDR2 SVGEGT.

The chain combines TRBV2 with TRBJ2-3; weak D call: TRBD2 (6 bases). CDR3 length equals 15 residues. Germline-derived CDR1 and CDR2 are SNHLY and FYNNEI. The V end lost 3 bases, the J end lost 5 bases, and 15 bases lay between the germline ends. The CDR3 protein is CASSDSGGGEDTQYF. CDR3 DNA: TGTGCCAGCAGTGATAGCGGCGGAGGTGAAGATACGCAGTATTTT.

The chain couples TRBV9 to TRBJ2-3; the D is unclear. From germline, CDR1 is SGDLS and CDR2 YYNGEE. Trimming took 0 bases from V and 4 from J, leaving 9 bases between them. The CDR3 runs to 14 residues. CDR3 in DNA: TGTGCCAGCAGCGTAGAGGTCTCGGCAGATACGCAGTATTTT. Protein: CASSVEVSADTQYF.

The table lists this clonotype with a few counts. CDR3 nucleotides: TGTGCCAGTAATTCCGGGACAGGGAGGATCGGGGAGCTGTTTTTT. This encodes CASNSGTGRIGELFF. The chain carries TRBV6-1 and TRBJ2-2; 9 bases fit TRBD1. The germline CDR1 and CDR2 sequences are MNHNS and SASEGT. V gave up 9 bases and J gave up 7 bases; unmatched junction bases: 12. The CDR3 sequence is 15 residues long.

V usage is TRBV5-6 and J usage is TRBJ2-3; D possibly corresponds to TRBD2 (7 bases). The CDR3 runs 15 residues. V lost 4 bases, J lost 2 bases, and 14 bases lay in between. The germline V gene has CDR1 SGHDT and CDR2 YYEEEE. CDR3 in DNA: TGTGCCAGCAGCCAAGGGGGGGGCATCACAGATACGCAGTATTTT. Protein product: CASSQGGGITDTQYF.

This clonotype was observed at least ten times. The chain links TRBV2 to TRBJ1-5, with D possibly TRBD1 on 5 matching bases. The CDR3 has 15 amino acids. Trimming shortened V by 4 bases and J by 8 bases, and 18 bases separated the two germline ends. Looked up from germline, CDR1 is SNHLY and CDR2 is FYNNEI. CDR3 loop: CASSVTMGGIEPQHF. CDR3 in DNA: TGTGCCAGCAGTGTGACAATGGGGGGGATAGAGCCCCAGCATTTT. Supplemented by reference TRBV2 and TRBJ1-5, the full variable domain reads EPEVTQTPSHQVTQMGQEVILRCVPISNHLYFYWYRQILGQKVEFLVSFYNNEISEKSEIFDDQFSVERPDGSNFTLKIRSTKLEDSAMYFCASSVTMGGIEPQHFGDGTRLSIL.

The chain combines TRBV27 with TRBJ1-2; tentative D call: TRBD1 (5 bases). Germline CDR1 MNHEY, CDR2 SMNVEV (reference sequence). CDR3 length: 15 residues. The ends were cut back, 6 bases at V and 0 bases at J, with 14 bases in the middle. CDR3: CASSLTTATNYGYTF. CDR3 sequence (DNA): TGTGCCAGCAGCCTAACGACAGCGACTAACTATGGCTACACCTTC.

This clonotype was detected a few times. The chain carries TRBV10-1 and TRBJ1-2; D remains ambiguous. The V gene lost 3 bases and the J gene lost 5 bases, with 7 bases spanning the gap. The CDR3 is made up of 12 amino acids. CDR1 is WNHNN and CDR2 is SYGVQD in the germline V gene (reference sequence). CDR3 sequence: CASSDEAYGYTF. CDR3 bases: TGCGCCAGCAGTGATGAGGCGTATGGCTACACCTTC.

The rearrangement uses TRBV7-9 and TRBJ2-1; TRBD2 matches at 8 bases. V shed 5 bases and J 1 base; nucleotides not matched to a gene: 10. CDR1 and CDR2 (germline): SEHNR, FQNEAQ (reference sequence). The CDR3 covers 17 residues. CDR3 sequence reads: CASSLNAAGGSYNEQFF. CDR3 in DNA: TGTGCCAGCAGCCTCAATGCGGCGGGGGGTTCCTACAATGAGCAGTTCTTC.

This clonotype occurred many times. This chain connects TRBV20-1 to TRBJ2-7; TRBD2 aligns across 7 bases. The CDR3 loop spans 14 amino acids. CDR1 is DFQATT and CDR2 is SNEGSKA in the germline V gene (reference sequence). The trim removed 5 bases at V and 0 bases at J, leaving 7 bases unmatched. The CDR3 protein is CSAGERGLSYEQYF. The CDR3 DNA reads as TGCAGTGCTGGCGAGCGGGGCCTCTCCTACGAGCAGTACTTC.

The chain links TRBV15 to TRBJ2-5, with TRBD2 matching 8 bases. Unmatched junction bases numbered 7, after V lost 3 bases and J lost 7 bases. Germline loops: CDR1 LNHNV, CDR2 YYDKDF (reference sequence). The CDR3 extends over 14 amino acids. CDR3 bases: TGTGCCACCAGCAGGCCCGGGGGGGGACGGACCCAGTACTTC. This sequence encodes CATSRPGGGRTQYF.

Remarks on this clonotype: A much larger clone lies one base from this, so it may be a read error. The chain recombines TRBV11-2 with TRBJ2-1, with a tentative D call TRBD2 (5 bases). Trimming pared 2 bases from V and 1 base from J, leaving 6 bases between. CDR3 size: 14 residues. Germline V CDR1 and CDR2: SGHAT, FQNNGV. CDR3: CASSLRGSYNEQFF. DNA of the CDR3: TGTGCCAGCAGCTTACGGGGTTCCTACAATGAGCAGTTCTTC.

The chain joins TRBV5-1 to TRBJ2-5; D unclear. This CDR3 is 13 amino acids long. Per the germline V gene, CDR1 is SGHRS and CDR2 is YFSETQ. Trimming took off 2 bases at V and 2 bases at J, with 7 bases between the two ends. CDR3 sequence reads: CASSFAKQETQYF. The CDR3 DNA sequence: TGCGCCAGCAGCTTTGCCAAGCAAGAGACCCAGTACTTC.

This clonotype was counted a few times. The chain recombines TRBV12-3 or TRBV12-4 with TRBJ2-2, with 8 bases lining up with TRBD1. Germline trimming cut 7 bases from V and 6 bases from J; bases unmatched to any gene: 13. This CDR3 has 16 amino acids. CDR3 DNA sequence: TGTGCCAGCAACCTCAGGACAGGGAGAATGGCCGGGGAGCTGTTTTTT. Its translation: CASNLRTGRMAGELFF.

This clonotype occurred many times. The chain has TRBV5-1 and TRBJ2-1, with D possibly TRBD2 on 6 matching bases. Per germline, CDR1 SGHRS and CDR2 YFSETQ. The CDR3 totals 14 residues. V lost 1 base and J lost 8, with 13 bases in between. CDR3 nucleotide sequence: TGCGCCAGCAGCTTGAGCGCTTGGGGGGATGAGCAGTTCTTC. Protein product: CASSLSAWGDEQFF.

This clonotype was recorded many times. CDR3 nucleotides: TGTGCCAGCAGCTTAGCGCTAGGGGTAAACATTCAGTACTTC. Protein product: CASSLALGVNIQYF. This chain uses TRBV7-2 with TRBJ2-4; possibly TRBD1 for D (5 bases). The CDR3 has 14 residues. Germline assignment: CDR1 SGHTA and CDR2 FQGNSA. The ends were cut back, 0 bases at V and 6 bases at J, with 9 bases in the middle.